The 26 T cell receptor beta chains presented below share a single source sample, sequenced in a study of tumor-infiltrating lymphocytes in primary liver carcinoma. Constant-region priming of around 500 ng total RNA yielded TCR beta cDNA. Three rounds of nested multiplex PCR with slightly modified ARM-PCR produced TCR beta libraries. The first two PCR rounds used TRBV1-TRBV30 forward primers with a C-beta reverse primer, nine to ten cycles each. A single record per CDR3 protein comes from TCRdb applying MiXCR to the multiplex PCR reads. The sample carries 150,000 to 200,000 distinct CDR3 sequences, 85% recorded once. Unsorted bulk tissue of about 20-32 mg yielded co-extracted RNA and DNA. The material sequenced was tumor tissue from primary liver carcinoma. Every receptor here comes from a man between 35 and 55 years old with primary liver carcinoma and hepatitis B virus infection.

A word on this clonotype: Its ends do not fully match the called genes, so a read error is possible. This chain uses TRBV5-4 with TRBJ2-5, with 7 bases that match TRBD1. Germline V lookup: CDR1 SGHNT, CDR2 YYREEE (reference sequence). CDR3 length: 14 residues. CDR3 nucleotides: TGTGCCAGCAGCTCGACAGGGAGAGGGGAGACTCAGTACTTC. Translated: CASSSTGRGETQYF.

The chain is built from TRBV29-1 and TRBJ2-3; possibly TRBD1 or TRBD2 for D (5 bases each). Germline V CDR1 and CDR2: SQVTM, ANQGSEA. The V gene lost 7 bases and the J gene lost 11 bases, with 25 bases spanning the gap. The CDR3 loop spans 14 amino acids. The DNA for the CDR3 is TGCAGCGCCGGGGCGGAAGCCGGCACACATATGCAGTATTTT. Translating gives CSAGAEAGTHMQYF.

This clonotype was found once. Without the conserved terminal phenylalanine or tryptophan, this CDR3 likely stems from a read error. V usage is TRBV4-3 and J usage is TRBJ2-5; D gene ambiguous. CDR1 is LGHNA and CDR2 is YSLEER in the germline V gene. V lost 1 base, J lost 5 bases, and 14 bases lay in between. The CDR3 is 15 residues long. CDR3 DNA sequence: TGCGCCAGCAGCCAAGCAGTTCGTTTGACTGAGACCCAGTACGTC. This encodes CASSQAVRLTETQYV.

Concerning this clonotype: At one of its ends the junction is not consistent with the germline gene, which may arise from a read error. V is TRBV11-1 and J is TRBJ2-1; 8 nucleotides line up with TRBD1. CDR1 SGHAT and CDR2 FQDESV come from the germline V gene (reference sequence). CDR3 size: 16 residues. The CDR3 coding sequence is TGTGCCAGCAACTTGGGACAGGCCAGCTGCTACCATGAGCAGTTCTTC. Its translation: CASNLGQASCYHEQFF.

About this clonotype: This clone may be a read error of a much larger clone one base away. J is TRBJ2-7 and V is TRBV30; the match to TRBD1 covers 7 bases. The CDR3 runs 12 residues. Germline CDR1 reads GTSNPN; CDR2 reads SVGIG (reference sequence). The CDR3 DNA is TGTACCTGGGAGACAGGGTCCTACGAGCAGTACTTC. Its translation is CTWETGSYEQYF.

Concerning this clonotype itself: Germline is not matched at one junction end, which may reflect a read error. This chain joins TRBV7-9 and TRBJ1-1; D unresolved. This CDR3 has 13 amino acids. Germline CDR1 is SEHNR and CDR2 is FQNEAQ (reference sequence). DNA for the CDR3: TGTGCCAGCAACTTATCCGCGAACAATGAAGCTTTCTTT. Residues: CASNLSANNEAFF.

This clonotype is deemed medium-sized (0.01 to 0.1%). J is TRBJ1-5 and V is TRBV4-3, with D perhaps matching TRBD1 (5 bases). The V gene's germline CDR1 is LGHNA and CDR2 YSLEER. The CDR3 runs 13 residues. V was shortened by 3 bases and J by 7 bases, with 10 bases between the two germline ends. The CDR3 bases are TGCGCCAGCAGCCAGTCCAGGGAGCAGCCCCAGCATTTT. Translation gives CASSQSREQPQHF.

In this sample, this clonotype turned up many times. The chain has TRBV7-9 and TRBJ2-2; D gene ambiguous. CDR3 length: 12 amino acids. V lost 3 bases, J lost 5 bases, and 4 bases lay in between. CDR1 is SEHNR and CDR2 is FQNEAQ in the germline V gene (reference sequence). CDR3 residues: CASSFTTGELFF. The CDR3 nucleotides are TGTGCCAGCAGCTTTACGACCGGGGAGCTGTTTTTT.

A few counts support this clonotype. One end of the junction fails to match germline, which may point to a read error. The chain carries TRBV29-1 and TRBJ2-3, with 7 positions matching TRBD2. CDR1 and CDR2 from the germline V gene are SQVTM and ANQGSEA. CDR3 size: 15 residues. The CDR3 nucleotides read TGTAGTGTTGAGAGCGGGGCCGGCATCACAGATACGCAGTATTTT. This codes for CSVESGAGITDTQYF.

This clonotype has just one count. One end of the junction does not line up with germline, which may come from a read error. In DNA form, the CDR3 reads TGTGCCACGAATAGCGGGAGACCCAATGAGCAGATCTTC. Residues: CATNSGRPNEQIF. V gene TRBV5-4 combines with J gene TRBJ2-1; TRBD2 matches at 9 bases. Germline CDR1 is SGHNT and CDR2 is YYREEE (reference sequence). This CDR3 is built from 13 residues.

With respect to this clonotype: One junction end does not reproduce the germline sequence, and a read error may be involved. The chain joins TRBV5-1 to TRBJ2-7, with D perhaps TRBD2 (6 bases). This CDR3 spans 15 amino acids. CDR1 is SGHRS and CDR2 is YFSETQ in the germline V gene. The CDR3 reads CASSSSGTGPYEQYF. The CDR3 coding sequence is TGCGCCAGCAGCTCCTCCGGGACTGGACCCTACGAGCAGTATTTC.

The chain couples TRBV29-1 to TRBJ2-7; D gene unclear. This CDR3 contains 12 residues. V lost 7 bases to trimming and J lost 2 bases, with 12 bases between them. CDR1 is SQVTM and CDR2 is ANQGSEA in the germline V gene. The CDR3 sequence is CSEGCSAYEQYF. CDR3 in DNA: TGCAGCGAAGGATGCAGTGCCTACGAGCAGTACTTC.

This rearrangement joins TRBV6-1 to TRBJ1-5; 7 nucleotides align to TRBD1. The V and J ends lost 10 bases and 2 bases, in that order; junction bases with no gene match: 8. The CDR3 consists of 14 residues. Germline values: CDR1 MNHNS, CDR2 SASEGT. CDR3 sequence: CAKGIGTGNQPQHF. Written as DNA, the CDR3 is TGTGCCAAAGGGATTGGGACAGGCAATCAGCCCCAGCATTTT.

This clonotype was found many times. V usage is TRBV4-3 and J usage is TRBJ2-3, with 7 bases identical to TRBD2. The CDR3 is 15 amino acids. The J segment lost 4 bases and the V segment lost 0 bases, leaving 4 bases of the junction unmatched. The V gene's germline CDR1 is LGHNA and CDR2 YSLEER. The CDR3 protein is CASSQDALAADTQYF. CDR3 DNA: TGCGCCAGCAGCCAAGATGCCCTAGCGGCAGATACGCAGTATTTT.

The chain recombines TRBV11-1 with TRBJ2-7; possibly TRBD2 for D (6 bases). CDR1 is SGHAT and CDR2 is FQDESV in the germline V gene (reference sequence). Trimming left V 9 bases short and J 6 bases short, with 18 bases between. CDR3 length equals 13 residues. CDR3 in amino acids: CARYSSRGGEQYF. The DNA for the CDR3 is TGTGCCAGGTACTCCTCGCGGGGTGGCGAGCAGTACTTC.

Details on this clonotype: The CDR3 does not close with the conserved phenylalanine or tryptophan, likely indicating a read error. The chain joins TRBV29-1 to TRBJ2-5; D gene unclear. This CDR3 has 11 residues. V lost 5 bases and J lost 2, with 6 bases in between. The germline CDR1 and CDR2 sequences are SQVTM and ANQGSEA. This CDR3 is CSVRLQETQYY. The CDR3 coding sequence is TGCAGCGTTAGGCTTCAAGAGACCCAGTACTAC.

Regarding this clonotype: Sequence at one end of the junction differs from germline and may be a read error. The chain employs TRBV6-2 or TRBV6-3 and TRBJ1-1, with TRBD1 as a possible D gene (6 bases). Germline V gene lookup returns CDR1 MNHEY and CDR2 SVGEGT. This CDR3 region has 14 residues. In nucleotides, the CDR3 is TGTGCCAACAGTTATTCCACAGGGCTCACTGGAGCTTTCTTT. It translates to CANSYSTGLTGAFF.

In its sample, this clonotype was seen many times. The rearrangement joins TRBV28 to TRBJ2-7; tentative D call: TRBD2 (6 bases). Trimming removed 6 bases from V and 6 bases from J, with 18 bases in between. There are 14 residues in the CDR3. Germline V gene sequence: CDR1 MDHEN, CDR2 SYDVKM. Here the CDR3 reads CASSLLVPAGEQYF. CDR3 sequence (DNA): TGTGCCAGCAGCCTCCTCGTCCCAGCGGGCGAGCAGTACTTC.

About this clonotype: A read error may be the cause here, since a much bigger clone is one base away. The V gene is TRBV11-2, the J gene TRBJ2-1; 11 bases line up with TRBD2. Trimming cost V 5 bases and J 0 bases; bases outside gene matches: 12. The CDR3 contains 19 residues. Germline assignment: CDR1 SGHAT and CDR2 FQNNGV. CDR3 nucleotide sequence: TGTGCCAGCAGCCCTCGAGGGACTAGCGGCTCTAACTCCTACAATGAGCAGTTCTTC. This gives the protein CASSPRGTSGSNSYNEQFF. Variable domain in full (rest from reference TRBV11-2 and TRBJ2-1): EAGVAQSPRYKIIEKRQSVAFWCNPISGHATLYWYQQILGQGPKLLIQFQNNGVVDDSQLPKDRFSAERLKGVDSTLKIQPAKLEDSAVYLCASSPRGTSGSNSYNEQFFGPGTRLTVL.

In this sample, this clonotype turned up a few times. The junction shows a germline mismatch at one end, possibly a read error. J is TRBJ2-7 and V is TRBV11-2; 9 bases are a match to TRBD1. CDR1 is SGHAT and CDR2 is FQNNGV in the germline V gene. The CDR3 loop spans 15 amino acids. The CDR3 coding sequence is TGCGCCAGCAGCTTACGATGGACAGGGGAAAACGGACAGTACTTC. Amino acid sequence: CASSLRWTGENGQYF.

Notes on this clonotype: The CDR3 ends on some other residue instead of the conserved phenylalanine or tryptophan, so this is likely a read error. The chain uses TRBV11-2 and TRBJ2-4; D is unclear. Germline-derived CDR1 and CDR2 are SGHAT and FQNNGV. This CDR3 spans 14 amino acids. The CDR3 DNA reads TGTGCCAACAGCTTAGAAGGCTACAAAAACATTCAGTACCTC. This codes for CANSLEGYKNIQYL.

A note on this clonotype: Because the CDR3 is missing its conserved closing phenylalanine or tryptophan, this is likely a read error. This sequence joins TRBV6-1 and TRBJ2-3; D is possibly TRBD2 (5 bases). From germline, CDR1 is MNHNS and CDR2 SASEGT. V was cut by 8 bases and J by 9 bases, with 15 bases left in between. The CDR3 length is 12 residues. CDR3 sequence: CASESGIGTQYY. The CDR3 coding sequence is TGTGCCAGCGAATCGGGGATAGGCACGCAGTATTAT.

As to this clonotype: This may come from a read error, since a much larger clone is one base off. V gene TRBV7-9 combines with J gene TRBJ1-4, with D possibly TRBD1 on 5 matching bases. With 1 base removed from V and 2 bases from J, the gap between germline ends came to 8 bases. Germline lookup yields CDR1 SEHNR and CDR2 FQNEAQ (reference sequence). The CDR3 totals 15 residues. CDR3 sequence (DNA): TGTGCCAGCAGCTTAGGATGGGGGACTAATGAAAAACTGTTTTTT. As protein: CASSLGWGTNEKLFF. Full variable domain (remainder filled in from reference TRBV7-9 and TRBJ1-4): DTGVSQNPRHKITKRGQNVTFRCDPISEHNRLYWYRQTLGQGPEFLTYFQNEAQLEKSRLLSDRFSAERPKGSFSTLEIQRTEQGDSAMYLCASSLGWGTNEKLFFGSGTQLSVL.

The gene calls are TRBV28 and TRBJ2-7, with D tentatively TRBD1 or TRBD2 (6 bases each). V lost 10 bases to trimming and J lost 4 bases, with 20 bases between them. From germline, CDR1 is MDHEN and CDR2 SYDVKM. The CDR3 is 14 residues long. As DNA, the CDR3 is TGTGCCACCACTCTCGGAGGGGGACAATACGAGCAGTACTTC. Translated: CATTLGGGQYEQYF.

Points on this clonotype: The junction differs from germline at one of its ends, possibly a read error. The gene calls are TRBV19 and TRBJ1-2, with D possibly matching TRBD1 (6 bases). CDR1 and CDR2 from the germline V gene are LNHDA and SQIVND (reference sequence). The CDR3 totals 13 residues. The CDR3, as DNA: TGTACCAGTACCCCAGGACAGCTCTATGGCTACACCTTC. It specifies CTSTPGQLYGYTF.

This clonotype was observed once. One junction end disagrees with the germline gene, perhaps due to a read error. This sequence joins TRBV11-2 and TRBJ2-3; TRBD1 is a possible D gene (6 bases). The CDR3 sequence is 16 residues long. Germline V gene sequence: CDR1 SGHAT, CDR2 FQNNGV. The CDR3 reads CANSRRGTGNTDTQYF. For the CDR3, the DNA is TGTGCCAACAGCAGAAGAGGTACAGGGAATACAGATACGCAGTATTTT.